What follows is one TCR beta chain and its context. The antigen remains unidentified. Trimming removed 5 bases from V and 6 bases from J, with 8 bases in between. Germline lookup yields CDR1 MNHEY and CDR2 SVGEGT. CDR3 length: 11 amino acids. The data belong to a study of identical twins. Study-wide results and caveats: Where beta out-of-frame sequences were concerned, excess twin sharing was weaker.

After template switching added a universal primer site, the resulting cDNA carried unique molecular identifiers. MiXCR, applied by TCRdb to the 5' RACE reads, yields one record per CDR3 protein. The sample consists of roughly 750,000 distinct CDR3 sequences, 21% of them appearing once. These same records also appear under a second study, on T cells expressing NK-cell markers. From that second work: About 1.0-8% of CD8+ T cells in about six donors belonged to dominant NKG2C+ clonotypes. In a handful of donors, dominant clonotypes made up roughly 28.3-65% of CD3+CD56-NKG2C+ cells.

This clonotype was obtained from a young woman in good health. The chain couples TRBV6-2 or TRBV6-3 to TRBJ2-7; D is unclear. Specimen: PBMCs. CDR3 nucleotides: TGTGCCAGCAGTCTCCAGGTCGAGCAGTACTTC. It translates to CASSLQVEQYF.